One and the same sample provided the 14 T cell receptor beta chains below, sequenced in a study of control samples from healthy donors and cancer patients. Produced via immunoSEQ multiplex PCR; TCRdb's table is partial and in-frame only. Altogether about 110,000 clones are present, around 89% being singletons, with the ten largest covering 15% to 20%. Sequenced material: blood. The receptors originated from a woman aged 45-65 years in good health.

The CDR3, as DNA: TGTGCCAGCAGCTTATCCGGGGGCGCGAAGACCCAGTACTTC. This sequence encodes CASSLSGGAKTQYF. V and J are TRBV7-2 and TRBJ2-5; D might be TRBD1 or TRBD2, each matching 6 bases. V dropped 2 bases and J dropped 6 bases, with 13 bases sitting between them. From germline, CDR1 is SGHTA and CDR2 FQGNSA. The CDR3 extends over 14 amino acids.

The V gene is TRBV7-2, the J gene TRBJ2-5, with 11 bases lining up with TRBD2. Looked up from germline, CDR1 is SGHTA and CDR2 is FQGNSA. After removal of 2 bases from V and 2 bases from J, the junction contained 7 bases not matched to a gene. This CDR3 contains 17 residues. The CDR3 nucleotides are TGTGCCAGCAGCTTACCCCCGGGACTAGCGGAACAAGAGACCCAGTACTTC. It codes for CASSLPPGLAEQETQYF. The entire variable domain, with the rest obtained from reference TRBV7-2 and TRBJ2-5, is as follows: GAGVSQSPSNKVTEKGKDVELRCDPISGHTALYWYRQSLGQGLEFLIYFQGNSAPDKSGLPSDRFSAERTGGSVSTLTIQRTQQEDSAVYLCASSLPPGLAEQETQYFGPGTRLLVL.

The chain has TRBV18 and TRBJ2-1; possibly TRBD1 or TRBD2 for D (6 bases each). V was clipped by 2 bases and J by 10 bases, with 12 bases between them. This CDR3 spans 13 amino acids. Germline values: CDR1 KGHSH, CDR2 LQKENI. The CDR3, as DNA: TGTGCCAGCTCACCAGACAGGAGGGCGGAGCAGTTCTTC. Encoded protein: CASSPDRRAEQFF.

CDR3 nucleotide sequence: TGTGCCAGCAGCCCCCGCTCACCCGGGGAGCTGTTTTTT. Its protein is CASSPRSPGELFF. V gene TRBV5-4 combines with J gene TRBJ2-2; no firm D call. The V and J ends lost 4 bases and 6 bases respectively, with 10 bases between them. This CDR3 has 13 residues. The germline gives CDR1 SGHNT, CDR2 YYREEE (reference sequence).

The chain joins TRBV18 to TRBJ2-6, with D uncertain. From germline, CDR1 is KGHSH and CDR2 LQKENI. The CDR3 totals 15 residues. V dropped 3 bases and J dropped 3 bases, with 9 bases sitting between them. The CDR3: CASSPPTGGANVLTF. The CDR3 DNA sequence: TGTGCCAGCTCACCCCCTACGGGTGGGGCCAACGTCCTGACTTTC.

The chain combines TRBV30 with TRBJ2-1; a weak D match, TRBD2 (5 bases). From germline, CDR1 is GTSNPN and CDR2 SVGIG (reference sequence). Trimming cost V 1 base and J 5 bases, with 9 bases left between them. The CDR3 spans 13 residues. DNA of the CDR3: TGTGCCTGGAGTGACCTAGCAAACAATGAGCAGTTCTTC. It is translated as CAWSDLANNEQFF.

This chain uses TRBV7-2 with TRBJ1-6; D remains ambiguous. Trimming cost V 1 base and J 7 bases, with 8 bases left between them. Looked up from germline, CDR1 is SGHTA and CDR2 is FQGNSA. The length of the CDR3 is 14 residues. CDR3 bases: TGTGCCAGCAGCTTAGACAGCCTCAATTCACCCCTCCACTTT. Translating gives CASSLDSLNSPLHF.

This clone has a single count. The chain carries TRBV7-6 and TRBJ2-6, with D unclear. Germline V gene data show CDR1 as SGHVS and CDR2 as FNYEAQ. V lost 5 bases to trimming and J lost 0 bases, with 11 bases between them. The CDR3 loop spans 16 amino acids. The CDR3 bases are TGTGCCAGCAGCCCCAGCCCGAGCTCTGGGGCCAACGTCCTGACTTTC. Translation: CASSPSPSSGANVLTF.

This clone was counted a single time. The rearrangement links TRBV25-1 to TRBJ2-2; weak D call: TRBD1 (5 bases). Germline CDR1 reads MGHDK; CDR2 reads SYGVNS. The V end was cut by 2 bases, the J end by 0 bases, with 10 bases between. This CDR3 spans 16 amino acids. CDR3 amino acids: CASSEMDTTNTGELFF. The DNA for the CDR3 is TGTGCCAGCAGTGAAATGGACACTACGAACACCGGGGAGCTGTTTTTT.

Regarding this clone: A junction boundary mismatches the germline segment, possibly from a read error. This chain connects TRBV7-9 to TRBJ1-2; no reliable D call. Per germline, CDR1 SEHNR and CDR2 FQNEAQ (reference sequence). CDR3 length: 15 residues. CDR3 in amino acids: CTSSLTSEHSYGYTF. The CDR3 nucleotides read TGTACCAGCAGCTTAACTTCCGAACACAGCTATGGCTACACCTTC.

CDR3 sequence reads: CSPMDMQGETQYF. In nucleotides, the CDR3 is TGCAGCCCGATGGACATGCAAGGAGAGACCCAGTACTTC. The chain employs TRBV29-1 and TRBJ2-5, with a tentative D call TRBD1 (5 bases). V was shortened by 8 bases and J by 4 bases, with 17 bases between the two germline ends. This CDR3 has 13 amino acids. Germline-derived CDR1 and CDR2 are SQVTM and ANQGSEA.

In nucleotides, the CDR3 is TGCAGTGCTAGAGATCAGGTGACCCAGTACTTC. Protein: CSARDQVTQYF. The chain links TRBV20-1 to TRBJ2-5; D call uncertain. V was clipped by 0 bases and J by 7 bases, with 6 bases between them. Per the germline V gene, CDR1 is DFQATT and CDR2 is SNEGSKA (reference sequence). The CDR3 is 11 amino acids.

The J gene is TRBJ2-1, the V gene TRBV6-5, with D unresolved. The CDR3 runs 14 residues. Germline CDR1 reads MNHEY; CDR2 reads SVGAGI. V lost 4 bases to trimming and J lost 5 bases, with 12 bases between them. The CDR3 sequence: CASSSAGANNEQFF. CDR3 nucleotide sequence: TGTGCCAGCAGTTCGGCAGGAGCAAACAATGAGCAGTTCTTC.

J is TRBJ2-1 and V is TRBV4-3; 8 nucleotides line up with TRBD1. This CDR3 is 21 amino acids long. V was pared by 0 bases and J by 3 bases, with 19 bases of the junction left unmatched. CDR1 and CDR2 from the germline V gene are LGHNA and YSLEER. CDR3 sequence: CASSQEALVSLDRVIYNEQFF. Written as DNA, the CDR3 is TGCGCCAGCAGCCAAGAGGCACTCGTTTCTCTGGACAGGGTGATCTACAATGAGCAGTTCTTC.